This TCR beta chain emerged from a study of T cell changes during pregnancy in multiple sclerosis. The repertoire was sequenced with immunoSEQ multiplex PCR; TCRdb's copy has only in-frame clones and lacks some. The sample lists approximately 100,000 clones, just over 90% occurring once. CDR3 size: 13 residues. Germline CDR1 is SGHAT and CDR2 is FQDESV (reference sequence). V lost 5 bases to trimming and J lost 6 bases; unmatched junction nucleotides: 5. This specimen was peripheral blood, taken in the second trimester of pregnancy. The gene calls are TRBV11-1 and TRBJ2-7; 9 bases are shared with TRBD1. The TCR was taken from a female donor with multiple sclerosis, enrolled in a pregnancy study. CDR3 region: CASSRGTGTEQYF. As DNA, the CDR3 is TGTGCCAGCAGCCGCGGGACAGGGACCGAGCAGTACTTC.